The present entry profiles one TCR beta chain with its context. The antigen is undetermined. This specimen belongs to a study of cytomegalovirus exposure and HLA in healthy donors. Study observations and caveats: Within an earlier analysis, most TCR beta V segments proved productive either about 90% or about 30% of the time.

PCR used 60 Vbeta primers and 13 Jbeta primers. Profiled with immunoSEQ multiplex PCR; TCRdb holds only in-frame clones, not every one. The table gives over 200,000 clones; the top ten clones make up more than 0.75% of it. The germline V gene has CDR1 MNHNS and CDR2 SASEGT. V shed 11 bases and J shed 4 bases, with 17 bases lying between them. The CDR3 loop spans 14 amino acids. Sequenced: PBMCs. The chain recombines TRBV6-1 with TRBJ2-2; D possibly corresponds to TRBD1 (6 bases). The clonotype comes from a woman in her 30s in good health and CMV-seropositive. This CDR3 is CAAPVAGVTGELFF. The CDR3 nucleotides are TGTGCCGCCCCAGTTGCAGGGGTCACCGGGGAGCTGTTTTTT.